This T cell receptor beta chain appears in the sequencing data of a study of T cells in localized non-small cell lung cancer. This table comes from immunoSEQ multiplex PCR, and its TCRdb copy is limited to in-frame clones, with some not included. The sample contains roughly 25,000 clones, 88% of which appear only once. The count of this clone is one. V shed 6 bases and J shed 6 bases, with 12 bases lying between them. Germline V gives CDR1 MNHEY, CDR2 SVGAGI. This CDR3 spans 13 amino acids. This sequence originates from an older female donor with stage II squamous cell lung carcinoma. This chain joins TRBV6-5 and TRBJ2-1; D possibly matches TRBD1 or TRBD2 (6 bases each). The sample in question was peripheral blood, obtained before any cancer treatment. This chain's CDR3 is CASRGGSLNEQFF. The CDR3 nucleotides are TGTGCCAGCAGGGGGGGCTCCCTCAATGAGCAGTTCTTC.